These 27 T cell receptor beta chains were sequenced from one sample in a study of tumor and adjacent non-tumor tissue in lung cancer. RNA was extracted from bulk tissue without any cell sorting. Three rounds of nested PCR, following a modified ARM-PCR protocol, produced the TCRbeta library. TCRdb redid the calling of the multiplex PCR reads with MiXCR, one entry per CDR3 protein. The table has approximately 90,000 distinct CDR3 sequences, about 61% seen once. Material: lung tumor tissue. The receptor source for this set is a man aged 65-85 years with non-small cell lung cancer.

The sample holds many counts of this clonotype. CDR3 sequence (DNA): TGCAGTGCTCAAAGACTAGCCCAAACTTACAATGAGCAGTTCTTC. Its protein product is CSAQRLAQTYNEQFF. The V and J genes are TRBV20-1 and TRBJ2-1; 7 positions match TRBD2. Germline trimming cut 5 bases from V and 4 bases from J; bases unmatched to any gene: 11. The CDR3 spans 15 residues. Per germline, CDR1 DFQATT and CDR2 SNEGSKA (reference sequence).

As concerns this clonotype: At one boundary the junction diverges from the germline segment, which might be a read error. This rearrangement joins TRBV6-5 to TRBJ2-7; either TRBD1 or TRBD2 may fit D (5 bases each). CDR1 MNHEY and CDR2 SVGAGI come from the germline V gene. The CDR3 extends over 15 amino acids. CDR3 loop: CASSYSSDSGSKRYF. DNA for the CDR3: TGTGCCAGCAGTTACTCCTCAGACAGCGGAAGTAAGCGGTATTTC.

This clonotype has a handful of counts. Just one base apart from a much larger clone, this may be a read error. V usage is TRBV7-8 and J usage is TRBJ2-7; 7 bases agree with TRBD1. This CDR3 is built from 15 residues. Germline lookup yields CDR1 SGHVS and CDR2 FQNEAQ. The V segment lost 3 bases and the J segment 2 bases; nucleotides outside the gene matches: 7. The CDR3, as DNA: TGTGCCAGCAGCTTCCGGGACAGAAGAACCTACGAGCAGTACTTC. Protein: CASSFRDRRTYEQYF.

This clonotype showed up many times. The chain has TRBV10-3 and TRBJ2-3; D call uncertain. The CDR3 covers 14 residues. Trimming shortened V by 2 bases and J by 4 bases, and 10 bases separated the two germline ends. The germline V gene encodes CDR1 ENHRY and CDR2 SYGVKD. The CDR3: CAISEEALADTQYF. CDR3 sequence (DNA): TGTGCCATCAGTGAGGAAGCGTTAGCAGATACGCAGTATTTT.

With regard to this clonotype: Sequence at one end of the junction differs from germline and may be a read error. The V gene is TRBV11-2, the J gene TRBJ2-1, with D perhaps TRBD2 (6 bases). Looked up from germline, CDR1 is SGHAT and CDR2 is FQNNGV. There are 15 residues in the CDR3. The CDR3 sequence is CASSLISGKRNEQFF. CDR3 bases: TGTGCCAGCAGCTTGATTAGCGGTAAACGGAATGAGCAATTCTTC.

As concerns this clonotype: A clone one base away is much larger, so this may be a read error. This chain links TRBV5-6 with TRBJ2-1; D remains ambiguous. The CDR3 extends over 12 amino acids. Germline CDR1 is SGHDT and CDR2 is YYEEEE. The V gene lost 6 bases and the J gene lost 5 bases, with 9 bases spanning the gap. The CDR3 loop is CASNWLNNEQFF. In DNA form, the CDR3 reads TGTGCCAGCAACTGGTTAAACAATGAGCAGTTCTTC. Based on the CDR3 plus reference TRBV5-6 and TRBJ2-1, the full variable domain is DAGVTQSPTHLIKTRGQQVTLRCSPKSGHDTVSWYQQALGQGPQFIFQYYEEEERQRGNFPDRFSGHQFPNYSSELNVNALLLGDSALYLCASNWLNNEQFFGPGTRLTVL.

About this clonotype itself: Mismatch with germline at one junction end may stem from a read error. The rearrangement joins TRBV4-1 to TRBJ2-2; D is possibly TRBD2 (5 bases). From germline, CDR1 is MGHRA and CDR2 YSYEKL. The CDR3 sequence is 16 residues long. Written as DNA, the CDR3 is TGCGCCAGCAGCCAAGAGGTTGCACGCAACGCCGGGGAGTTGTTTTTT. This encodes CASSQEVARNAGELFF.

Note on this clonotype: The junction and the germline gene differ at one end; a read error may be behind it. The rearrangement links TRBV28 to TRBJ2-5, with 9 bases aligning to TRBD1. The germline V gene encodes CDR1 MDHEN and CDR2 SYDVKM. The length of the CDR3 is 16 residues. CDR3 sequence: CTSSRSGTGTSKTQYF. In DNA form, the CDR3 reads TGTACCAGCAGTCGCTCCGGGACAGGGACTTCTAAGACCCAGTACTTC. Complete variable domain (other parts from reference TRBV28 and TRBJ2-5): DVKVTQSSRYLVKRTGEKVFLECVQDMDHENMFWYRQDPGLGLRLIYFSYDVKMKEKGDIPEGYSVSREKKERFSLILESASTNQTSMYLCTSSRSGTGTSKTQYFGPGTRLLVL.

The table lists this clonotype with many counts. V usage is TRBV7-3 and J usage is TRBJ2-1, with D unresolved. The germline CDR1 and CDR2 sequences are SGHTA and FQGTGA. This CDR3 is 13 amino acids long. With 3 bases removed from V and 4 bases from J, the gap between germline ends came to 7 bases. CDR3 sequence reads: CASSFGVYNEQFF. The CDR3 bases are TGTGCCAGCAGCTTTGGGGTTTACAATGAGCAGTTCTTC.

The genes are TRBV10-2 and TRBJ2-5; 8 positions match TRBD1. The CDR3 sequence is 16 residues long. The V gene's germline CDR1 is WSHSY and CDR2 SAAADI. Trimming at V came to 4 bases and at J to 7 bases, leaving 14 bases not matched to a gene. The CDR3 DNA is TGCGCCAGCAGTGCCGGGGCAGGGGGCTTAGGAGGGACCCAGTACTTC. Translating gives CASSAGAGGLGGTQYF.

In the case of this clonotype: One junction end disagrees with the germline gene, perhaps due to a read error. The V call is TRBV11-3, the J call TRBJ2-1; 9 bases are shared with TRBD1. Germline V lookup: CDR1 SGHNT, CDR2 YENEEA. CDR3 length: 14 residues. The CDR3 region has the DNA TGTGCTAGCAGCTTTAGTGACAGGGGGAATGAGCAGTCCTTC. As protein: CASSFSDRGNEQSF.

This clonotype was recorded a few times. The CDR3 DNA reads as TGTGCCAGCAGCTTAGTTCACCAAGGACTAGGCCACGAGCAGTACTTC. Amino acid sequence: CASSLVHQGLGHEQYF. The chain carries TRBV11-1 and TRBJ2-7, with TRBD2 matching 7 bases. CDR3 length: 16 residues. Germline V CDR1 and CDR2: SGHAT, FQDESV (reference sequence). The J segment lost 5 bases and the V segment lost 1 base, leaving 11 bases of the junction unmatched.

As regards this clonotype: At one end, the junction sequence differs from germline, possibly due to a read error. The chain recombines TRBV4-1 with TRBJ2-4, with a tentative D call TRBD1 (5 bases). This CDR3 comprises 17 residues. CDR1 and CDR2 from the germline V gene are MGHRA and YSYEKL. CDR3 loop: CASSWMHGARAKNIQYF. CDR3 coding DNA: TGCGCCAGCAGCTGGATGCATGGGGCCAGGGCCAAAAACATTCAATACTTC.

The genes are TRBV11-2 and TRBJ1-2; TRBD1 might be the D (5 bases). Per the germline V gene, CDR1 is SGHAT and CDR2 is FQNNGV. Trimming pared 3 bases from V and 13 bases from J, leaving 18 bases between. The CDR3 spans 13 residues. This CDR3 is CASSLTSLDILTF. In nucleotides, the CDR3 is TGTGCCAGCAGCTTGACAAGCCTGGACATCCTCACCTTC.

In regard to this clonotype: The junction differs from germline at one of its ends, possibly a read error. This chain connects TRBV11-2 to TRBJ2-7, with D possibly called TRBD1 or TRBD2 (5 bases each). The CDR3 has 16 amino acids. Germline loops: CDR1 SGHAT, CDR2 FQNNGV. The CDR3 loop reads CASSLSGKERVSEKYF. The CDR3, as DNA: TGTGCCAGTAGCTTATCAGGGAAGGAGAGGGTGAGCGAGAAGTACTTC.

The count of this clonotype is one. An end of the junction differs from the germline gene, which may be a read error. This chain connects TRBV11-2 to TRBJ2-7; D not resolved. Germline CDR1 SGHAT, CDR2 FQNNGV. The CDR3 length is 12 residues. The CDR3 spells CASNLWGYEQYF. The CDR3 DNA reads TGTGCCAGCAACTTATGGGGATACGAGCAATACTTC. Using reference TRBV11-2 and TRBJ2-7 for the parts outside the CDR3, the full variable domain is EAGVAQSPRYKIIEKRQSVAFWCNPISGHATLYWYQQILGQGPKLLIQFQNNGVVDDSQLPKDRFSAERLKGVDSTLKIQPAKLEDSAVYLCASNLWGYEQYFGPGTRLTVT.

At least ten counts were recorded for this clonotype. The CDR3 protein is CSAQALTGWPSQYF. The CDR3 region has the DNA TGCAGTGCCCAAGCCCTGACAGGCTGGCCGAGTCAGTACTTC. The chain employs TRBV20-1 and TRBJ2-7; perhaps TRBD1 as D (6 bases). V was shortened by 6 bases and J by 10 bases, with 25 bases between the two germline ends. Germline V gene lookup returns CDR1 DFQATT and CDR2 SNEGSKA (reference sequence). The length of the CDR3 is 14 residues.

As regards this clonotype: The junction does not match germline at one end; this may be a read error. The chain carries TRBV29-1 and TRBJ1-5; D is undetermined. This CDR3 region has 13 residues. Germline CDR1 and CDR2: SQVTM and ANQGSEA. The CDR3 loop reads CSVVENSNQPRHF. CDR3 DNA sequence: TGCAGCGTTGTGGAGAATAGCAATCAGCCCCGGCATTTT.

At least ten counts were recorded for this clonotype. The J gene is TRBJ1-5, the V gene TRBV12-3 or TRBV12-4; possible D gene TRBD1, 5 bases. The CDR3 totals 14 residues. Between the trimmed V and J ends, which lost 6 bases and 5 bases, there was a span of 14 bases. The CDR3 sequence: CASSPRGEHQPQHF. In nucleotides, the CDR3 is TGTGCCAGCAGCCCCCGGGGGGAGCATCAGCCCCAGCATTTT.

As concerns this clonotype: At one end the junction does not follow the germline gene, possibly because of a read error. The chain recombines TRBV6-5 with TRBJ2-3; weak D call: TRBD1 (6 bases). CDR3 length: 16 residues. CDR1 is MNHEY, CDR2 SVGAGI, per germline. This CDR3 is CASSSIQGARTDTQCF. CDR3 in DNA: TGTGCCAGCAGTTCCATACAGGGAGCGAGGACAGATACGCAGTGTTTT.

This chain links TRBV6-6 with TRBJ2-5; D perhaps matches TRBD2 (6 bases). V lost 1 base to trimming and J lost 5 bases, with 14 bases between them. Germline CDR1 MNHNY, CDR2 SVGAGI (reference sequence). The CDR3 loop spans 15 amino acids. The chain's CDR3 is CASSYFMGRQETQYF. In nucleotides, the CDR3 is TGTGCCAGCAGTTACTTTATGGGGAGGCAGGAGACCCAGTACTTC.

CDR3 nucleotides: TGTGCCAGCAGTGACGGAGACACCGGGGAGCTGTTTTTT. Residues: CASSDGDTGELFF. The chain carries TRBV6-4 and TRBJ2-2; D unclear. CDR3 length: 13 residues. Trimming pared 2 bases from V and 3 bases from J, leaving 4 bases between. The V gene's germline CDR1 is MRHNA and CDR2 SNTAGT.

Turning to this clonotype: A much larger clone differs by one base, so this may be a read error. The V gene is TRBV28, the J gene TRBJ2-3, with D maybe TRBD2 (6 bases). The V and J ends lost 6 bases and 2 bases respectively, with 21 bases between them. From germline, CDR1 is MDHEN and CDR2 SYDVKM. This CDR3 comprises 17 residues. The CDR3 nucleotides read TGTGCCAGCAGCCCAGTGGGAGGATTCTCCTCCACAGATACGCAGTATTTT. It codes for CASSPVGGFSSTDTQYF.

This clonotype was recorded at least ten times. This may stem from a read error, because a much larger clone lies one nucleotide away. The chain couples TRBV11-1 to TRBJ2-3; D is unresolved. The CDR3 loop spans 13 amino acids. V lost 1 base, J lost 6 bases, and 8 bases lay in between. Germline V gives CDR1 SGHAT, CDR2 FQDESV (reference sequence). The CDR3 sequence is CASSLVVTDTQYF. DNA for the CDR3: TGTGCCAGCAGCTTAGTGGTGACTGATACGCAGTATTTT.

In its sample, this clonotype was seen once. The chain is built from TRBV12-3 or TRBV12-4 and TRBJ2-1; TRBD2 is a possible D gene (6 bases). CDR3 size: 15 residues. V lost 7 bases to trimming and J lost 9 bases, with 22 bases between them. The chain's CDR3 is CASIAGLARGCEQFF. CDR3 nucleotides: TGTGCCAGCATCGCCGGGCTAGCGAGAGGGTGTGAGCAGTTCTTC.

Ten or more counts support this clonotype. The chain combines TRBV13 with TRBJ2-3; D unresolved. The CDR3 contains 11 residues. The V end lost 4 bases, the J end lost 6 bases, and 5 bases lay between the germline ends. CDR1 is PRHDT, CDR2 FYEKMQ, per germline (reference sequence). The CDR3 DNA reads as TGTGCCAGCAGCTCCCTCGATACGCAGTATTTT. Protein product: CASSSLDTQYF.

A word on this clonotype: This may arise from a read error, as a much more abundant clone is one base away. The CDR3 nucleotides are TGTGCCAGCGCATCCCTTTCACCCTTCCACTTT. It is translated as CASASLSPFHF. The chain has TRBV6-2 or TRBV6-3 and TRBJ1-6; D gene unclear. CDR1 MNHEY and CDR2 SVGEGT come from the germline V gene. The CDR3 has 11 amino acids.